This TCR beta chain was recorded in a study of control samples from healthy donors and cancer patients. CDR1 and CDR2 (germline): MNHEY, SMNVEV (reference sequence). The CDR3 has 14 amino acids. The V and J ends lost 8 bases and 0 bases respectively, with 13 bases between them. TCRdb's copy holds only in-frame clones and misses some; the assay was immunoSEQ multiplex PCR. This table has around 120,000 clones, about nine tenths appearing once. Input material: blood. This chain links TRBV27 with TRBJ1-2; no firm D call. This TCR was recovered from a man aged 40-55 years in good health. The CDR3 DNA is TGTGCCAGCGTAGGGAGAGGAGCTAACTATGGCTACACCTTC. It translates to CASVGRGANYGYTF.